One and the same sample provided the 21 T cell receptor beta chains below, sequenced in a study of regulatory T cells in long-lasting Graves disease. As to time point: persistent/refractory GD, antithyroid drugs over 5 years with positive TRAb. PBMC RNA served as the TCR library source. Arm-PCR of CDR3 regions and iRepertoire HTBI primers were the basis on which TCR beta libraries were built. TCRdb used MiXCR to reprocess the multiplex PCR reads, holding one entry per CDR3 protein. The repertoire holds around 460,000 distinct CDR3 sequences, with around a fifth as singletons. Here the sequenced sample was peripheral blood mononuclear cells (PBMCs), taken when the disease was refractory, from a patient treated with antithyroid drugs. The source of these receptors is a female donor with Graves disease.

This chain joins TRBV5-6 and TRBJ2-7; D uncertain. The germline V and J ends were trimmed by 2 bases and 7 bases, with 13 bases remaining between them. Germline lookup yields CDR1 SGHDT and CDR2 YYEEEE. The CDR3 totals 13 residues. As DNA, the CDR3 is TGTGCCAGCAGCTTAAGAACCTCGCGGGAGCAGTACTTC. It codes for CASSLRTSREQYF.

This clonotype was counted many times. The chain carries TRBV24-1 and TRBJ1-1; no clear D. The CDR3 has 13 amino acids. The ends were cut back, 1 base at V and 8 bases at J, with 10 bases in the middle. Germline V CDR1 and CDR2: KGHDR, SFDVKD. CDR3 nucleotides: TGTGCCACCAGTGATTTTACACTTCAGGAAGCTTTCTTT. Its translation is CATSDFTLQEAFF.

This clonotype was counted many times. V and J are TRBV5-1 and TRBJ1-2, with D uncertain. Germline CDR1 and CDR2: SGHRS and YFSETQ. V lost 4 bases and J lost 5, with 9 bases in between. The CDR3 length is 12 residues. CDR3 in amino acids: CASSNTEYGYTF. The DNA of the CDR3 is TGCGCCAGCAGCAACACAGAGTATGGCTACACCTTC. The complete variable domain, with remaining parts taken from reference TRBV5-1 and TRBJ1-2, reads KAGVTQTPRYLIKTRGQQVTLSCSPISGHRSVSWYQQTPGQGLQFLFEYFSETQRNKGNFPGRFSGRQFSNSRSEMNVSTLELGDSALYLCASSNTEYGYTFGSGTRLTVV.

This clonotype was picked up many times. The CDR3, as DNA: TGTGCCATCAGTGAGGGGCAGGTCGCGCGAGGCTACACCTTC. It encodes CAISEGQVARGYTF. This chain joins TRBV10-3 and TRBJ1-2, with D hard to call. V was shortened by 2 bases and J by 8 bases, with 15 bases between the two germline ends. The CDR3 length is 14 residues. Looked up from germline, CDR1 is ENHRY and CDR2 is SYGVKD.

This clonotype was counted a few times. This sequence joins TRBV20-1 and TRBJ1-1, with D uncertain. Trimming left V 4 bases short and J 2 bases short, with 11 bases between. CDR1 is DFQATT and CDR2 is SNEGSKA in the germline V gene (reference sequence). The length of the CDR3 is 13 residues. Here the CDR3 DNA reads TGCAGTGCTAACAACCGGGGAAACACTGAAGCTTTCTTT. Translation gives CSANNRGNTEAFF.

The chain uses TRBV19 and TRBJ1-5, with TRBD1 as a possible D gene (5 bases). Trimming stripped 11 bases from V and 0 bases from J, with 26 bases between. Germline CDR1 LNHDA, CDR2 SQIVND (reference sequence). The CDR3 contains 18 residues. CDR3 sequence (DNA): TGTGCCGGTGCAGACCGACGGGGCGAGAGATATAGCAATCAGCCCCAGCATTTT. Its protein is CAGADRRGERYSNQPQHF.

V and J are TRBV5-1 and TRBJ1-1; 8 bases map to TRBD1. Germline CDR1 SGHRS, CDR2 YFSETQ. The CDR3 length is 13 residues. The V gene end was trimmed by 5 bases and the J gene end by 4 bases; junction bases not matched to a gene: 4. The CDR3 is CASRSTGGTEAFF. DNA of the CDR3: TGCGCCAGCAGATCTACAGGGGGCACTGAAGCTTTCTTT.

CDR3 DNA: TGTGCCAGTAGAAACCTCGGACGGACGGGCCTTAGCACAGATACGCAGTATTTT. This translates into CASRNLGRTGLSTDTQYF. The chain carries TRBV19 and TRBJ2-3; D remains unclear. The CDR3 is 18 residues long. Germline V gene lookup returns CDR1 LNHDA and CDR2 SQIVND (reference sequence). Trimming left V 6 bases short and J 0 bases short, with 22 bases between.

This clonotype showed up many times. CDR3 amino acids: CASSQGRGTIRETQYF. CDR3 DNA: TGTGCCAGCAGCCAAGGGCGGGGCACGATACGGGAGACCCAGTACTTC. The genes are TRBV4-2 and TRBJ2-5; the D gene is possibly TRBD2 (6 bases). CDR1 is LGHNA and CDR2 is YNFKEQ in the germline V gene. CDR3 length: 16 residues. With 1 base removed from V and 5 bases from J, the gap between germline ends came to 17 bases.

A note on this clonotype: Since a much larger clone is just one base distant, this may be a read error. This chain links TRBV29-1 with TRBJ2-7; TRBD2 might be the D (5 bases). The germline V gene encodes CDR1 SQVTM and CDR2 ANQGSEA. V was shortened by 4 bases and J by 4 bases, with 17 bases between the two germline ends. The CDR3 is 14 residues long. In nucleotides, the CDR3 is TGCAGCGTTGTAACCGGGATAGGGCTTTACGAGCAGTACTTC. Amino acid sequence: CSVVTGIGLYEQYF.

This clonotype was picked up a small number of times. The chain combines TRBV2 with TRBJ1-4; 10 nucleotides line up with TRBD1. Germline values: CDR1 SNHLY, CDR2 FYNNEI. V was pared by 6 bases and J by 6 bases, with 7 bases of the junction left unmatched. The CDR3 has 15 residues. The CDR3 DNA sequence: TGTGCCAGCAGCTTATTGGGGACAGGGGATGAAAAACTGTTTTTT. Translated: CASSLLGTGDEKLFF. Looking up the rest from reference TRBV2 and TRBJ1-4 gives the full variable domain: EPEVTQTPSHQVTQMGQEVILRCVPISNHLYFYWYRQILGQKVEFLVSFYNNEISEKSEIFDDQFSVERPDGSNFTLKIRSTKLEDSAMYFCASSLLGTGDEKLFFGSGTQLSVL.

This clonotype was seen repeatedly, ten times or more. This chain joins TRBV6-1 and TRBJ2-7; D is unclear. Trimming removed 3 bases from V and 3 bases from J, with 15 bases in between. CDR3 size: 15 residues. CDR1 is MNHNS, CDR2 SASEGT, per germline. For the CDR3, the DNA is TGTGCCAGCAGTGATCGAACCGGACCGAACTACGAGCAGTACTTC. This codes for CASSDRTGPNYEQYF.

V and J are TRBV9 and TRBJ1-5; D perhaps matches TRBD1 (5 bases). The CDR3 is made up of 15 amino acids. Germline V gene lookup returns CDR1 SGDLS and CDR2 YYNGEE. The V end was cut by 3 bases, the J end by 0 bases, with 10 bases between. The CDR3 DNA is TGTGCCAGCAGCGGGGGACTACATAGCAATCAGCCCCAGCATTTT. It specifies CASSGGLHSNQPQHF.

The rearrangement links TRBV5-4 to TRBJ1-2, with a tentative D call TRBD1 (5 bases). V was clipped by 1 base and J by 2 bases, with 9 bases between them. CDR3 length: 14 amino acids. Germline assignment: CDR1 SGHNT and CDR2 YYREEE (reference sequence). The chain's CDR3 is CASSLPGTNYGYTF. The CDR3, as DNA: TGTGCCAGCAGCTTGCCGGGGACGAACTATGGCTACACCTTC.

This chain links TRBV18 with TRBJ2-2, with 7 bases aligning to TRBD1. Losses at the gene ends were 0 bases for V and 5 bases for J; bases not matched to a gene: 6. This CDR3 spans 16 amino acids. Per the germline V gene, CDR1 is KGHSH and CDR2 is LQKENI. CDR3: CASSPPDRVGTGELFF. Here the CDR3 DNA reads TGTGCCAGCTCACCACCCGACAGGGTTGGGACCGGGGAGCTGTTTTTT.

This clonotype was seen a handful of times. The chain links TRBV20-1 to TRBJ1-1, with D possibly matching TRBD1 (6 bases). Per germline, CDR1 DFQATT and CDR2 SNEGSKA (reference sequence). CDR3 length: 13 residues. CDR3 bases: TGCACTTCCCCGGGACAACTGGGAACTGAAGCTTTCTTT. Protein: CTSPGQLGTEAFF.

CDR3 nucleotides: TGTGCCAGCAGTTACTCGAGAGGTGGCTACACCTTC. This gives the protein CASSYSRGGYTF. J is TRBJ1-2 and V is TRBV6-2 or TRBV6-3; D not resolved. Germline CDR1 is MNHEY and CDR2 is SVGEGT. Trimming left V 0 bases short and J 7 bases short, with 6 bases between. CDR3 length equals 12 residues.

This clonotype appeared once. The rearrangement uses TRBV28 and TRBJ2-3; D is unresolved. The germline V gene has CDR1 MDHEN and CDR2 SYDVKM. The CDR3 runs 16 residues. V lost 6 bases and J 6 bases, leaving 22 bases between the germline ends. The CDR3 coding sequence is TGTGCCAGCAGACCCCCAGAGTTTAGATTTGCGGATACGCAGTATTTT. Its protein product is CASRPPEFRFADTQYF.

The rearrangement uses TRBV7-9 and TRBJ2-5; TRBD2 aligns across 14 bases. Germline assignment: CDR1 SEHNR and CDR2 FQNEAQ (reference sequence). With 5 bases clipped from V and 0 bases from J, the junction kept 11 bases outside the gene matches. The CDR3 consists of 19 residues. CDR3 nucleotide sequence: TGTGCCAGCAGCCGCCCTGGACTAGCGGGGGGCAACCACCAAGAGACCCAGTACTTC. Translated, it gives CASSRPGLAGGNHQETQYF.

The rearrangement links TRBV14 to TRBJ2-7; no firm D call. The V end was cut by 3 bases, the J end by 4 bases, with 10 bases between. CDR3 length: 13 amino acids. CDR1 SGHDN and CDR2 FVKESK come from the germline V gene. The CDR3 coding sequence is TGTGCCAGCAGCCATGGACCTGGGTACGAGCAGTACTTC. Its translation is CASSHGPGYEQYF.

For this clonotype: Possible read error: a much larger clone is one base away. J is TRBJ1-6 and V is TRBV2, with D uncertain. Deletions cut 6 bases from V and 3 bases from J, with 15 bases between. This CDR3 comprises 16 residues. CDR1 and CDR2 (germline): SNHLY, FYNNEI. The CDR3 DNA follows: TGTGCCAGCAGCTCGGACGGCCTATACTATAATTCACCCCTCCACTTT. This encodes CASSSDGLYYNSPLHF.